A selection of T cell receptor beta chains follows, all from one sample in a study of control samples from healthy donors and cancer patients. The method was immunoSEQ multiplex PCR; TCRdb's version includes in-frame clones alone and lacks a portion of them. The table shows some 130,000 clones, with about nine tenths occurring only once. Sequencing was carried out using blood. The receptor set was obtained from a man younger than 35 in good health. CDR3s include the opening cysteine and the closing phenylalanine or tryptophan. The D gene is left open where the match is weak. Some rows mark clone size as missing; the rest say once, few, many or name a class of expanded clone.

d_gene,v_gene,j_gene,abundance,CDR3nt,CDR3aa
NA,TRBV7-2,TRBJ1-5,NA,TGTGCCAGCGGGCCCCGGGGGGGGGCTAATAGCAATCAGCCCCAGCATTTT,CASGPRGGANSNQPQHF
NA,TRBV9,TRBJ1-1,few,TGTGCCAGCAGCGTAATCGACGGGCAACCTTTCTTT,CASSVIDGQPFF
TRBD2,TRBV6-6,TRBJ2-1,NA,TGTGCCAGCAGTTATTCCGGGACTAGCGCTCGGAATGAGCAGTTCTTC,CASSYSGTSARNEQFF
TRBD2,TRBV6-2/TRBV6-3,TRBJ2-3,NA,TGTGCCAGCAGTTACGCCAGCGGGGGGCGAGATACGCAGTATTTT,CASSYASGGRDTQYF
NA,TRBV18,TRBJ1-6,few,TGTGCCAGCTCACCCCCGGAGGGTAATTCACCCCTCCACTTT,CASSPPEGNSPLHF
NA,TRBV19,TRBJ1-5,once,TGTGCCAGTAGCACAGGGACCAATCAGCCCCAGCATTTT,CASSTGTNQPQHF
TRBD1,TRBV10-1,TRBJ1-6,NA,TGCGCCCACCCGGGGACAGGTATTCTCGATAATTCACCCCTCCACTTT,CAHPGTGILDNSPLHF
NA,TRBV29-1,TRBJ2-2,NA,TGCAGCGTAAGAAAGGCCGGGGAGCTGTTTTTT,CSVRKAGELFF
TRBD1,TRBV12-3/TRBV12-4,TRBJ1-5,NA,TGTGCCAGCAGGGCGACAGGGATGGGGCCCCAGCATTTT,CASRATGMGPQHF
TRBD1,TRBV2,TRBJ2-3,NA,TGTGCCAGCAGTGGAGAGGGGGCTAGCACAGATACGCAGTATTTT,CASSGEGASTDTQYF
TRBD2,TRBV27,TRBJ2-1,NA,TGTGCCAGCAGTCAGGGACTAGCGGGGGGGGGCCCCTACAATGAGCAGTTCTTC,CASSQGLAGGGPYNEQFF
NA,TRBV6-5,TRBJ2-7,NA,TGTGCCACCACCGAGCGCTACGAGCAGTACTTC,CATTERYEQYF
NA,TRBV3-1/TRBV3-2,TRBJ1-2,NA,TGTGCCAGCAGCCAAGATATGGTTAATGGCTACACCTTC,CASSQDMVNGYTF
NA,TRBV30,TRBJ1-5,NA,TGTGCCTGGAGTGGGGGGAATCAGCCCCAGCATTTT,CAWSGGNQPQHF
NA,TRBV7-2,TRBJ1-1,NA,TGTGCCAGCAGCTTTTTGAGTTTATTGAACACTGAAGCTTTCTTT,CASSFLSLLNTEAFF
TRBD2,TRBV2,TRBJ2-1,NA,TGTGCCAGCAGTGAAGAGGGTGGACTAGCGGGATCACTTACCTACAATGAGCAGTTCTTC,CASSEEGGLAGSLTYNEQFF
NA,TRBV6-8,TRBJ2-3,NA,TGTGCCAGCAGTGGTCCGACAGGCTATGAGGCAGATACGCAGTATTTT,CASSGPTGYEADTQYF
TRBD1,TRBV27,TRBJ1-2,NA,TGTGCCAGCGCCGTGGACAGGAACTATGGCTACACCTTC,CASAVDRNYGYTF
NA,TRBV18,TRBJ1-5,NA,TGTGCCAGCTCACCCTCCTCCAATATGGATCAGCCCCAGCATTTT,CASSPSSNMDQPQHF
NA,TRBV10-3,TRBJ1-1,NA,TGTGCCATCAGTCACGGGTCCATGAACACTGAAGCTTTCTTT,CAISHGSMNTEAFF
TRBD2,TRBV18,TRBJ2-7,once,TGTGCCAGCTCCGGGACTAGCGGGGTCCTAAGGGACCACGAGCAGTACTTC,CASSGTSGVLRDHEQYF
TRBD2,TRBV10-1,TRBJ2-1,NA,TGCGCCAGCAGTGAGTCAGGACGGGGGGTGCACAATGAGCAGTTCTTC,CASSESGRGVHNEQFF
TRBD1,TRBV11-3,TRBJ2-3,once,TGTGCCAGCAGCCGCGACCTTACCGGGACAGGGAACACAGATACGCAGTATTTT,CASSRDLTGTGNTDTQYF
TRBD1,TRBV7-9,TRBJ2-2,NA,TGTGCCAGCAGTCAAGGACAGGGGGCGGCCGGGGAGCTGTTTTTT,CASSQGQGAAGELFF
NA,TRBV9,TRBJ2-5,NA,TGTGCCAGCAGCGTAGTCGGGGGAGAGCAAGAGACCCAGTACTTC,CASSVVGGEQETQYF